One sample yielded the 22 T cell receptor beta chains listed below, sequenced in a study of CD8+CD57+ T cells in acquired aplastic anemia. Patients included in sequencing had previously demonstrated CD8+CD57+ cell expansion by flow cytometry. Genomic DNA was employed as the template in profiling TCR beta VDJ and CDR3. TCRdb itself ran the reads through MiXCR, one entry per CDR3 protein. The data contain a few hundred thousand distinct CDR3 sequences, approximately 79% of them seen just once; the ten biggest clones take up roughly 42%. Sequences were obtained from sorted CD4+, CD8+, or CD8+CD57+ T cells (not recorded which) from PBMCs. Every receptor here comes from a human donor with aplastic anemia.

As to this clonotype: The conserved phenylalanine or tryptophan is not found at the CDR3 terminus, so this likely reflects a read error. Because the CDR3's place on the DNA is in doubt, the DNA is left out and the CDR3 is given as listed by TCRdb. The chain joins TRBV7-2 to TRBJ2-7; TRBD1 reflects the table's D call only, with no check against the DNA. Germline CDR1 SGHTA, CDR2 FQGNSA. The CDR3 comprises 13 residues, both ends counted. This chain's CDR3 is CASSLAGGSDYDY.

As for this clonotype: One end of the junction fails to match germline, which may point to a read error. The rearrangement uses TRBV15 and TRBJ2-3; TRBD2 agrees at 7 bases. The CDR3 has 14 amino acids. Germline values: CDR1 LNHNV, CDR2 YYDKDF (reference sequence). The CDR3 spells CSTSGDASTETQYF. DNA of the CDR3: TGTTCCACCAGCGGGGACGCGAGCACAGAGACCCAGTACTTT. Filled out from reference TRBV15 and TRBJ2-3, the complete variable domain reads DAMVIQNPRYQVTQFGKPVTLSCSQTLNHNVMYWYQQKSSQAPKLLFHYYDKDFNNEADTPDNFQSRRPNTSFCFLDIRSPGLGDTAMYLCSTSGDASTETQYFGPGTRLTVL.

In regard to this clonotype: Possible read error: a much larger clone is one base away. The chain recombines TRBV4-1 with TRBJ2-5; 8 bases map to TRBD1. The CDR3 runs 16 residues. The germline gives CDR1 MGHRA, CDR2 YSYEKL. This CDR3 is CASSQVDRGLQGTQYF. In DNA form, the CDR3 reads TGCGCCAGCAGCCAAGTCGACAGGGGTCTCCAAGGGACCCAGTACTTC.

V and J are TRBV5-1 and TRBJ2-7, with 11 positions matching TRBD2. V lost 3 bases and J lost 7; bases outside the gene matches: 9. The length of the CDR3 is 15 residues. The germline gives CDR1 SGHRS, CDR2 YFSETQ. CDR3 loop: CASSWTGTSGVEQYF. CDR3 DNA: TGCGCCAGCAGCTGGACCGGGACTAGCGGAGTGGAGCAGTACTTC.

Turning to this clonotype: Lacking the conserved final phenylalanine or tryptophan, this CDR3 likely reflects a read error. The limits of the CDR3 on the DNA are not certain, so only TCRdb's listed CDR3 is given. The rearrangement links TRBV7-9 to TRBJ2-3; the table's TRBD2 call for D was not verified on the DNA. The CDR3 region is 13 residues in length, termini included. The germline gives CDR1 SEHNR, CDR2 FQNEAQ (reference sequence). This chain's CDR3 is CASSAGLRGRQDL.

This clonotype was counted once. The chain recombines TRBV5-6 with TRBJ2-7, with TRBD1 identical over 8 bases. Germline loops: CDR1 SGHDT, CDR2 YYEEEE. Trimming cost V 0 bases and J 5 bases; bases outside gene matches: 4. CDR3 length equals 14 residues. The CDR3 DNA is TGTGCCAGCAGCTTGGAGGACAGGGTCCACGAGCAGTACTTC. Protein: CASSLEDRVHEQYF.

DNA for the CDR3: TGTGCCACCAGCAGAGATCTTGGGGGTGGGCAGCCCCAGCATTTT. Encoded protein: CATSRDLGGGQPQHF. The V and J genes are TRBV15 and TRBJ1-5, with D possibly being TRBD1 (5 bases). CDR3 length equals 15 residues. Germline lookup yields CDR1 LNHNV and CDR2 YYDKDF (reference sequence). V lost 0 bases, J lost 7 bases, and 13 bases lay in between.

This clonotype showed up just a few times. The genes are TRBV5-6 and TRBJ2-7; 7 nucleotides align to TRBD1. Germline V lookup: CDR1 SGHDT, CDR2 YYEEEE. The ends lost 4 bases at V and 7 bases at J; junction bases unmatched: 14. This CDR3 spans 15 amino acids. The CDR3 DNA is TGTGCCAGCAGCGTTGCGAGGACAGGCTTTGAAGAGCAGTACTTC. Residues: CASSVARTGFEEQYF. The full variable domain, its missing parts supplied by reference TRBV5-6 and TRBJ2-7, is DAGVTQSPTHLIKTRGQQVTLRCSPKSGHDTVSWYQQALGQGPQFIFQYYEEEERQRGNFPDRFSGHQFPNYSSELNVNALLLGDSALYLCASSVARTGFEEQYFGPGTRLTVT.

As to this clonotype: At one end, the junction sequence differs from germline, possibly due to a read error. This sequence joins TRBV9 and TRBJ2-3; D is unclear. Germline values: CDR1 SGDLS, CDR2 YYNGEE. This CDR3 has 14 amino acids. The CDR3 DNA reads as TGTGCCAGCAGCGTAGGGTCAGATACGCAGAAGTATGATTTT. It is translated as CASSVGSDTQKYDF. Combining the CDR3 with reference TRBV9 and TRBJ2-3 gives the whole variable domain DSGVTQTPKHLITATGQRVTLRCSPRSGDLSVYWYQQSLDQGLQFLIQYYNGEERAKGNILERFSAQQFPDLHSELNLSSLELGDSALYFCASSVGSDTQKYDFGPGTRLTVL.

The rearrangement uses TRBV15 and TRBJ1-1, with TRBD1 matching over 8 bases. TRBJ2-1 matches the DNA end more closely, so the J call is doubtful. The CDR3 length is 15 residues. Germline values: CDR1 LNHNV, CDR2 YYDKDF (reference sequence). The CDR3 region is CATSRDIQGGTEQFF. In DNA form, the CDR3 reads TGTGCCACCAGCAGAGATATACAGGGGGGCACTGAGCAGTTCTTC.

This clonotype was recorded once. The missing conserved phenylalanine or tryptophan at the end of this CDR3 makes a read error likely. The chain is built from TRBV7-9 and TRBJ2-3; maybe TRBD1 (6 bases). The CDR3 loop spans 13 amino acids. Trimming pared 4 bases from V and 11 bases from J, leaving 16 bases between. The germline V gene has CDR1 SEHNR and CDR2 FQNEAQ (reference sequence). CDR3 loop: CASSYQRRGGQYE. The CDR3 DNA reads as TGTGCCAGCAGCTATCAAAGAAGAGGGGGGCAGTATGAG.

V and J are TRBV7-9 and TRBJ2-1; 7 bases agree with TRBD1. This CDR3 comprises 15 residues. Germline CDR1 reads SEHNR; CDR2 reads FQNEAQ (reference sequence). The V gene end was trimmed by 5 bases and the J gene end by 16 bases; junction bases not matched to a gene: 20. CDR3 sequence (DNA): TGTGCCAGCAGCCTCGGGACAGCCTATGGCAACACCTTCTTCTTC. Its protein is CASSLGTAYGNTFFF.

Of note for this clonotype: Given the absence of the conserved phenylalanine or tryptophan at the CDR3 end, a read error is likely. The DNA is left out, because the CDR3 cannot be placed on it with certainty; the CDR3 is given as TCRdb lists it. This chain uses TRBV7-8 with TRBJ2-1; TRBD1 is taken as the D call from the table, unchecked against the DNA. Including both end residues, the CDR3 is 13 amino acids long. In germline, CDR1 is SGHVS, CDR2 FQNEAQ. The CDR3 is CASSDGGIHDKYY.

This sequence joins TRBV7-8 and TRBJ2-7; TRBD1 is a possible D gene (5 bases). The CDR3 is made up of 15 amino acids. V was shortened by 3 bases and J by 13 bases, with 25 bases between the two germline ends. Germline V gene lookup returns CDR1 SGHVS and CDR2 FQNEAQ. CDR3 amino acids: CASSFHPDSTALSYV. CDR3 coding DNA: TGTGCCAGCAGCTTTCACCCAGACAGCACAGCCCTTTCCTACGTC.

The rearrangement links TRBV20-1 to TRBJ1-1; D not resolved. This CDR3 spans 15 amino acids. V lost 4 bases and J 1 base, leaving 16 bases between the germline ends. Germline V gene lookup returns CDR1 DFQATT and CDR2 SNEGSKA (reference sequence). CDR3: CSATRWDSKNTEAFF. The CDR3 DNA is TGCAGTGCTACCCGTTGGGATAGCAAGAACACTGAAGCTTTCTTT.

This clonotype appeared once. The CDR3 region is CASSDGGANGQDDEFF. The CDR3 region has the DNA TGTGCCAGCAGCGACGGGGGCGCAAACGGTCAGGATGATGAGTTCTTC. This sequence joins TRBV2 and TRBJ2-1, with D perhaps given as TRBD1 or TRBD2 (6 bases each). V dropped 6 bases and J dropped 14 bases, with 29 bases sitting between them. In germline, CDR1 is SNHLY, CDR2 FYNNEI. This CDR3 is built from 16 residues.

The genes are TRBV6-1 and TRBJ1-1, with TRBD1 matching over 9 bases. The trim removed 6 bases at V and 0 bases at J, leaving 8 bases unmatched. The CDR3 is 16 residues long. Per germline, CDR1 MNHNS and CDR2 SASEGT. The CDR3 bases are TGTGCCAGCAGGCCACCGGGACAGGGTGTGAACACTGAAGCTTTCTTT. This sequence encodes CASRPPGQGVNTEAFF.

The CDR3 spells CASRLPGNNQPQHF. The CDR3 DNA follows: TGTGCCAGCAGGTTACCGGGGAACAATCAGCCCCAGCATTTT. The chain recombines TRBV6-1 with TRBJ1-5, with no clear D. V was pared by 6 bases and J by 3 bases, with 12 bases between. The germline V gene has CDR1 MNHNS and CDR2 SASEGT. This CDR3 is built from 14 residues.

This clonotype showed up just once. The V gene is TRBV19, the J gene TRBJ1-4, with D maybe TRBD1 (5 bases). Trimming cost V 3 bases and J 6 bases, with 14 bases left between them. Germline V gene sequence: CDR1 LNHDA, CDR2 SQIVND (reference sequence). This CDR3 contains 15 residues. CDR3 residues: CASSMQTPGDEKLFF. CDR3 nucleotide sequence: TGTGCCAGTAGTATGCAGACCCCGGGGGATGAAAAACTGTTTTTT.

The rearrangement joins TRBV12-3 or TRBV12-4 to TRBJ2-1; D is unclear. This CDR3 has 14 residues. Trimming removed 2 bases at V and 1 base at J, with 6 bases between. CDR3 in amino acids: CASSLQESYNEQFF. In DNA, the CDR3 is TGTGCCAGCAGTTTACAGGAGTCCTACAATGAGCAGTTCTTC.

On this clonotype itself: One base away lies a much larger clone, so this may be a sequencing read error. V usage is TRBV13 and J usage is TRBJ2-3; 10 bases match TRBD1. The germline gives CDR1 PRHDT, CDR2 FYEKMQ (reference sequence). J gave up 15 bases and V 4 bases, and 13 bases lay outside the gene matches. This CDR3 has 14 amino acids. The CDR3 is CASSSRDRGLDYYF. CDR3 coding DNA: TGTGCCAGCAGCTCACGGGACAGGGGCTTGGACTATTATTTT. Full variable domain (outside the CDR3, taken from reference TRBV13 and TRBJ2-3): AAGVIQSPRHLIKEKRETATLKCYPIPRHDTVYWYQQGPGQDPQFLISFYEKMQSDKGSIPDRFSAQQFSDYHSELNMSSLELGDSALYFCASSSRDRGLDYYFGPGTRLTVL.

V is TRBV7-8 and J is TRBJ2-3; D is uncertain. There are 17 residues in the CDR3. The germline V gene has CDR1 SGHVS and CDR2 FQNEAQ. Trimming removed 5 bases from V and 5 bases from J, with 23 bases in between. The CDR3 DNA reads TGTGCCAGCAGCCCAACGACAAGTCCGGAGAGGCAAGATACGCAGTATTTT. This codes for CASSPTTSPERQDTQYF. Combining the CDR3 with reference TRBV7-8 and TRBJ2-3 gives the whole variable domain GAGVSQSPRYKVAKRGQDVALRCDPISGHVSLFWYQQALGQGPEFLTYFQNEAQLDKSGLPSDRFFAERPEGSVSTLKIQRTQQEDSAVYLCASSPTTSPERQDTQYFGPGTRLTVL.